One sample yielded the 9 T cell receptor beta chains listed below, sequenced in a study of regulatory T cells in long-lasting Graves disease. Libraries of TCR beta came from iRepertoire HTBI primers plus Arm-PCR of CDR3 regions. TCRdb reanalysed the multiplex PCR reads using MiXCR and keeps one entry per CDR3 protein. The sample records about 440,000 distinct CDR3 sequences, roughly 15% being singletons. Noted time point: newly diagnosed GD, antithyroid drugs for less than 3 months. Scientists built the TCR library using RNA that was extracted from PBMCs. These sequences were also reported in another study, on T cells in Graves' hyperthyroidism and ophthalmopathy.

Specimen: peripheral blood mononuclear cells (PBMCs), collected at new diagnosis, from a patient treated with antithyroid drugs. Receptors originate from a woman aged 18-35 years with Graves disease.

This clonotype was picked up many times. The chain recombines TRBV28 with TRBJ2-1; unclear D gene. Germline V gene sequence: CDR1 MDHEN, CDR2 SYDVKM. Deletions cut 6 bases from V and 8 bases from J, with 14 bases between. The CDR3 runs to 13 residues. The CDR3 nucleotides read TGTGCCAGCAGCGAAGAACTGCCCTATGAGCAGTTCTTC. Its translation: CASSEELPYEQFF.

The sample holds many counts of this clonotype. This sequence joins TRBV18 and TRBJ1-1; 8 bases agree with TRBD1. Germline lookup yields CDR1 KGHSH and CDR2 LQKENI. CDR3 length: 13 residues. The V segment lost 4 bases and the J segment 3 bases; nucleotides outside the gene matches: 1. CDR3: CASSRQGHTEAFF. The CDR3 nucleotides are TGTGCCAGCTCACGACAGGGGCACACTGAAGCTTTCTTT.

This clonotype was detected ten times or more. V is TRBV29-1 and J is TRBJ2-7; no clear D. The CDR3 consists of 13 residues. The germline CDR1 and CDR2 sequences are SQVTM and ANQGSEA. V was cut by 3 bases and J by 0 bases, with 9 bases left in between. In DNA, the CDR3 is TGCAGCGTTGATCTCCCCAGCTCCTACGAGCAGTACTTC. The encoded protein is CSVDLPSSYEQYF.

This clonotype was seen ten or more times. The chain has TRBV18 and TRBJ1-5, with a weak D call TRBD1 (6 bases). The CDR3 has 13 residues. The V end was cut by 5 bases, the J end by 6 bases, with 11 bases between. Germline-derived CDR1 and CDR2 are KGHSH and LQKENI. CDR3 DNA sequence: TGTGCCAGCTCAACGGGGGCGACTCAGCCCCAGCATTTT. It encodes CASSTGATQPQHF.

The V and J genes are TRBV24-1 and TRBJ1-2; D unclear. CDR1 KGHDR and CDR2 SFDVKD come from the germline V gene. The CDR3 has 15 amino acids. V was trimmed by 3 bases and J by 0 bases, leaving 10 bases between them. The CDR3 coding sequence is TGTGCCACCAGTGATGCCCGACAAGCTAACTATGGCTACACCTTC. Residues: CATSDARQANYGYTF.

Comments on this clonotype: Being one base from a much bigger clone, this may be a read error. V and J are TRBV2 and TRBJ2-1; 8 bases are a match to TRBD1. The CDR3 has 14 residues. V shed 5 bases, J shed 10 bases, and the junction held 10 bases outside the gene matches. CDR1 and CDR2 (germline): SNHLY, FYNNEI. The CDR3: CASSRTGYLYEQFF. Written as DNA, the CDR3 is TGTGCCAGCAGTCGGACAGGGTACCTTTACGAGCAGTTCTTC.

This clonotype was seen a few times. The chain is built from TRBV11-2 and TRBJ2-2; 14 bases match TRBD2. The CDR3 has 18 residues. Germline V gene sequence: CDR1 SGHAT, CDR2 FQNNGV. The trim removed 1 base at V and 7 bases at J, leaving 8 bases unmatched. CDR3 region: CASSLAGGLAGVGGELFF. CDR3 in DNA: TGTGCCAGCAGCTTAGCGGGGGGACTAGCGGGAGTTGGCGGGGAGCTGTTTTTT. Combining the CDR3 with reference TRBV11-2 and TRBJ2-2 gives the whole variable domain EAGVAQSPRYKIIEKRQSVAFWCNPISGHATLYWYQQILGQGPKLLIQFQNNGVVDDSQLPKDRFSAERLKGVDSTLKIQPAKLEDSAVYLCASSLAGGLAGVGGELFFGEGSRLTVL.

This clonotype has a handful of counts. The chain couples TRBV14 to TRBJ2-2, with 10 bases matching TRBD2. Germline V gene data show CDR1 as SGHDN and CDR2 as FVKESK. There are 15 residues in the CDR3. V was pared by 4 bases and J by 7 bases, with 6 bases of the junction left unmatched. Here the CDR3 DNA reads TGTGCCAGCAGCCGGCTAGCGGGAGCGGGCGGGGAGCTGTTTTTT. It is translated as CASSRLAGAGGELFF.

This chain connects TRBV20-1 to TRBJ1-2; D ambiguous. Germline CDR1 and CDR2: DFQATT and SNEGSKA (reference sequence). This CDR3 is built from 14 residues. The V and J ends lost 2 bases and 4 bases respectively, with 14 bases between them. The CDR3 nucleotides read TGCAGTGCTAGACTCGGGGTTCAGGTCTATGGCTACACCTTC. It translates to CSARLGVQVYGYTF.